This TCR beta chain was retrieved from a study of cytomegalovirus exposure and HLA in healthy donors. Overall study findings and caveats: CMV serostatus was the only recorded immune exposure for donors.

The sample holds one count of this clone. Its antigen is undetermined. Researchers ran the PCR with 60 Vbeta and 13 Jbeta primers. The method was immunoSEQ multiplex PCR; TCRdb's version includes in-frame clones alone and lacks a portion of them. The sample records over 85,000 clones, about 66% being singletons. The germline V gene encodes CDR1 MNHEY and CDR2 SMNVEV (reference sequence). The CDR3 sequence is 16 residues long. V gave up 5 bases and J gave up 10 bases, with 26 bases separating them. The chain recombines TRBV27 with TRBJ1-1, with D maybe TRBD1 (6 bases). The sample comprised PBMCs. The TCR sequence derives from a young man in good health and CMV-seronegative. CDR3 region: CASSPTLRDTANRAFF. In DNA form, the CDR3 reads TGTGCCAGCAGTCCTACCCTTCGGGACACCGCTAATAGAGCTTTCTTT.